The clone carrying this TCR beta chain was observed a single time. The target antigen is unknown. Germline CDR1 and CDR2: SGHRS and YFSETQ. The CDR3 is 19 residues long. V dropped 4 bases and J dropped 5; count of bases not matched to a gene: 13. Use of 60 Vbeta and 13 Jbeta primers characterized the PCR. Some clones are missing from TCRdb's copy, which holds only in-frame ones; the method was immunoSEQ multiplex PCR. This sample has about 110,000 clones; approximately 70% occur once, and the top ten carry around 8.2%. The data are from a study of cytomegalovirus exposure and HLA in healthy donors. About the research overall: Assignment to the Caucasian-associated ancestry cluster applied to about 80% of the approximately 420 genotyped donors.

All the people who gave samples were healthy bone marrow donors. The study's findings and limits: Confirmation was obtained in vitro that a few CMV-associated chains are specific for CMV antigens. While the bulk of TCR sequences proved rare, some public TCRs turned up in many donors.

The V call is TRBV5-1, the J call TRBJ2-1; 15 bases agree with TRBD2. The source material was PBMCs. The receptor's source is a man in his thirties or forties in good health and CMV-seropositive. In nucleotides, the CDR3 is TGCGCCAGCAGCCCACTAACCTGGACTAGCGGGGGGGAGAACAATGAGCAGTTCTTC. This gives the protein CASSPLTWTSGGENNEQFF.